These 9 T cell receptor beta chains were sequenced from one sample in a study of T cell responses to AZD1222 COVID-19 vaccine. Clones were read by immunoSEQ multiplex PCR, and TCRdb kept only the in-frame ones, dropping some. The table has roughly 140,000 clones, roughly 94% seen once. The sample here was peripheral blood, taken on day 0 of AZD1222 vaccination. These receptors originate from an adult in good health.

The CDR3 DNA is TGCGCCAGCAGCCGCCAACGGGGCTTGCTAGCGGGAGGGTACGATGAGCAGTTCTTC. It yields the protein CASSRQRGLLAGGYDEQFF. The chain carries TRBV4-3 and TRBJ2-1; 12 nucleotides align to TRBD2. The length of the CDR3 is 19 residues. V shed 4 bases and J 8 bases; nucleotides not matched to a gene: 18. Germline V CDR1 and CDR2: LGHNA, YSLEER.

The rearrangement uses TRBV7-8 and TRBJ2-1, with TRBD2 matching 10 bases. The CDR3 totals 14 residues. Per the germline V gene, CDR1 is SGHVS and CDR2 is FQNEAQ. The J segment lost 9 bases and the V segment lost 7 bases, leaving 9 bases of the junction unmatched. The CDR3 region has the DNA TGTGCCAGCACGGAGGTGAGCGGGAGGGTTGAGCAGTTCTTC. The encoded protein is CASTEVSGRVEQFF.

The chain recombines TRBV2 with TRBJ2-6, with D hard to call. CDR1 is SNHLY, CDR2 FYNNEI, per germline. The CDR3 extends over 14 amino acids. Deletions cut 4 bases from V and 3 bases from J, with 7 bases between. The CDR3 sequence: CASSAGNGANVLTF. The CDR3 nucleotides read TGTGCCAGCAGTGCCGGAAATGGGGCCAACGTCCTGACTTTC.

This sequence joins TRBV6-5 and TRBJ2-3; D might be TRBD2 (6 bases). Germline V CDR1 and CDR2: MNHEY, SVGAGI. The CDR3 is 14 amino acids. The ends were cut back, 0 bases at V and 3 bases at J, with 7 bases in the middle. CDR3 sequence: CASSYSGGTDTQYF. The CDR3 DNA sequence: TGTGCCAGCAGTTACTCCGGGGGTACAGATACGCAGTATTTT.

This CDR3 is CASRFQGQTGYTF. CDR3 in DNA: TGTGCCAGCAGATTTCAGGGACAGACTGGCTACACCTTC. The rearrangement uses TRBV3-1 (or the pseudogene TRBV3-2) and TRBJ1-2; 7 bases map to TRBD1. V was clipped by 6 bases and J by 7 bases; unmatched bases: 8. This CDR3 contains 13 residues. CDR1 LGHDT and CDR2 YNNKEL come from the germline V gene (reference sequence).

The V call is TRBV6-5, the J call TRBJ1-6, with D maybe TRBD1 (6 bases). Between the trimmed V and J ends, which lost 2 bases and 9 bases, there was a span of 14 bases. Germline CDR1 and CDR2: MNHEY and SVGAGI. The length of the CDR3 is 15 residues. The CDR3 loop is CASSYEGDNLSPLHF. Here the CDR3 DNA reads TGTGCCAGCAGTTACGAAGGGGACAACCTTTCACCCCTCCACTTT.

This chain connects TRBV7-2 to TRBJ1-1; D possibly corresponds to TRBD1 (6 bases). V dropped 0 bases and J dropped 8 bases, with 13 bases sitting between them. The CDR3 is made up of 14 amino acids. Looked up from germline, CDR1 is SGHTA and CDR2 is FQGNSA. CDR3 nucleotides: TGTGCCAGCAGCTTAGCGCTAAAAGGGGGAGAAGCTTTCTTT. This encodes CASSLALKGGEAFF.

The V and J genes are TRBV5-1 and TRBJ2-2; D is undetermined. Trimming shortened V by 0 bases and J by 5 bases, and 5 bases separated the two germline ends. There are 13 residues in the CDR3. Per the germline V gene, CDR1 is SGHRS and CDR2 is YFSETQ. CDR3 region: CASSLEFTGELFF. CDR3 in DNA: TGCGCCAGCAGCTTGGAGTTTACCGGGGAGCTGTTTTTT.

The CDR3 sequence: CASSQTGGVYNSPLHF. CDR3 in DNA: TGTGCCAGCAGCCAGACAGGGGGCGTTTATAATTCACCCCTCCACTTT. This chain joins TRBV3-1 (or the pseudogene TRBV3-2) and TRBJ1-6; TRBD1 matches at 10 bases. The CDR3 is 16 amino acids. The germline V gene has CDR1 LGHDT and CDR2 YNNKEL (reference sequence). J lost 4 bases, V lost 3 bases, and 3 bases had no gene match.